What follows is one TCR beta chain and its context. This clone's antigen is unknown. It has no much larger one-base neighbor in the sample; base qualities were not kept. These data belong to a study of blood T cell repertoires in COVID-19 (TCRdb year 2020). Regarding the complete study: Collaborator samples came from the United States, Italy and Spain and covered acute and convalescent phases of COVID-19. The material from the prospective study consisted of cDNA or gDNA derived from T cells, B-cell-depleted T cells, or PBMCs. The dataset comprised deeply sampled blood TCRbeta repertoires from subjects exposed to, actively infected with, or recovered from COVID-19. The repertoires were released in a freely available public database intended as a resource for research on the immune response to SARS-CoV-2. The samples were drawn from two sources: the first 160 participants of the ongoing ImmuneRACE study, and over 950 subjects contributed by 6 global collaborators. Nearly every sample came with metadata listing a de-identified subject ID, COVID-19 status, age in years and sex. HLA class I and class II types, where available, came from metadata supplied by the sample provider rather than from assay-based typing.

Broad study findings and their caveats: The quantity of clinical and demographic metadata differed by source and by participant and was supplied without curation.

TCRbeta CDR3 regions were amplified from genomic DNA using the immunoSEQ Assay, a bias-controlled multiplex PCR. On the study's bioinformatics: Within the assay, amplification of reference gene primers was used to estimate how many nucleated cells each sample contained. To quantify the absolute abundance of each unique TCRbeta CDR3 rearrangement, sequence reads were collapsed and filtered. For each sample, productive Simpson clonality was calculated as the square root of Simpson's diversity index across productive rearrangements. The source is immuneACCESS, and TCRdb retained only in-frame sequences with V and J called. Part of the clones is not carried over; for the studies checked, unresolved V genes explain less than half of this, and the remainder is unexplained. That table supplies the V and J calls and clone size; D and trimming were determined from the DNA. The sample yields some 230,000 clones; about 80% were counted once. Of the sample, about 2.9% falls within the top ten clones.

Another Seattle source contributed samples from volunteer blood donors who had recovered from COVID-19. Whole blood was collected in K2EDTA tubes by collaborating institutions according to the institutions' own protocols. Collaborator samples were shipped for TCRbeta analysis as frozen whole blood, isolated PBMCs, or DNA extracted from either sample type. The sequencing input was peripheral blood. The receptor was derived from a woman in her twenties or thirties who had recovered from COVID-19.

The CDR3 protein sequence reads: CATSDSDRVDTGELFF. The base sequence is TGTGCCACCAGTGATTCGGACAGGGTTGACACCGGGGAGCTGTTTTTT. The sequence joins TRBV24-1 to TRBJ2-2; 8 bases in the junction line up with TRBD1. The CDR3 spans 16 residues, from the cysteine through the phenylalanine. The retained sequence is limited to the CDR3, 48 bases, with the frame set at the first base. Compared with germline, V lacks 2 bases and J lacks 3 bases; bases without a gene match: 4. According to the germline V gene, CDR1 reads KGHDR and CDR2 reads SFDVKD.